The rows below give T cell receptor beta chains drawn from one sample of a study of beta chain features in type 1 diabetes. Assay: immunoSEQ multiplex PCR; the TCRdb copy retains only in-frame clones and omits some. This sample has over 700,000 clones, with roughly 17% found just once. Sample: naive CD4+ T cells from blood. All receptors derive from a woman younger than 30 in good health. Each CDR3 is given with its conserved first and last residue. Fields, in order: J gene, CDR3 length, V gene, CDR3 protein.

J: TRBJ2-2
length: 14
V: TRBV29-1
CDR3: CSVVRQGGTGELFF

J: TRBJ1-4
length: 15
V: TRBV15
CDR3: CATSRDPARPEKLFF

J: TRBJ1-2
length: 15
V: TRBV5-4
CDR3: CASIDGQLSNYGYTF

J: TRBJ2-1
length: 15
V: TRBV7-3
CDR3: CASSQWTSGYNEQFF

J: TRBJ2-2
length: 15
V: TRBV19
CDR3: CASSIAGGVPGELFF

J: TRBJ1-2
length: 13
V: TRBV5-6
CDR3: CASSRGVLDGYTF

J: TRBJ2-5
length: 12
V: TRBV6-4
CDR3: CATTQGKETQYF

J: TRBJ2-1
length: 16
V: TRBV29-1
CDR3: CSVSPEAGGTYNEQFF

J: TRBJ2-1
length: 18
V: TRBV4-3
CDR3: CASSQDRTSGNIYNEQFF

J: TRBJ2-7
length: 15
V: TRBV9
CDR3: CASSLTGFSSYEQYF

J: TRBJ2-7
length: 16
V: TRBV29-1
CDR3: CSVEDRGTSGSYEQYF

J: TRBJ2-7
length: 16
V: TRBV6-5
CDR3: CASSYSRRGSIDEQYF

J: TRBJ2-1
length: 15
V: TRBV14
CDR3: CASSLDRGAYNEQFF

J: TRBJ2-7
length: 14
V: TRBV5-4
CDR3: CASSIQNSRGEQYF

J: TRBJ2-3
length: 14
V: TRBV2
CDR3: CASSEGLSTDTQYF